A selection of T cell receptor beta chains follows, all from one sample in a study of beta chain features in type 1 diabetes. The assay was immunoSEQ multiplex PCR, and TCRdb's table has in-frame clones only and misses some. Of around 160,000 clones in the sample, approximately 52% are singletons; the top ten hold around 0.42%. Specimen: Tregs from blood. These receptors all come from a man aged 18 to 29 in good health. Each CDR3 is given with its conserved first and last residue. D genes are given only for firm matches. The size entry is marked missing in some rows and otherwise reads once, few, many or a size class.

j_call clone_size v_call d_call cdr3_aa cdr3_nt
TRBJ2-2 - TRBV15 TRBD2 CATSRDPAGPSGELFF TGTGCCACCAGCAGAGATCCAGCGGGGCCCAGTGGGGAGCTGTTTTTT
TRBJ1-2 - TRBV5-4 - CASSFGQPSVYGYTF TGTGCCAGCAGCTTCGGACAGCCCTCCGTATATGGCTACACCTTC
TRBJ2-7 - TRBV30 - CAWSVRTASEQYF TGTGCCTGGAGTGTAAGGACAGCGTCCGAGCAGTACTTC
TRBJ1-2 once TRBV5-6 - CASSLLTDYGYTF TGTGCCAGCAGCTTACTGACAGACTATGGCTACACCTTC
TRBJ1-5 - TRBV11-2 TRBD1 CASSLLQGRNQPQHF TGTGCCAGCAGCTTATTACAGGGGAGGAATCAGCCCCAGCATTTT
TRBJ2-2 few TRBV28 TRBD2 CASSDKTSGVTGELFF TGTGCCAGCAGTGACAAGACTAGCGGGGTTACCGGGGAGCTGTTTTTT
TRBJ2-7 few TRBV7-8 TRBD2 CASSPGLAGGLLKQYF TGTGCCAGCAGCCCCGGACTAGCGGGAGGCCTTTTGAAGCAGTACTTC
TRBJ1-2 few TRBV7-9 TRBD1 CASSWDSSNYGYTF TGTGCCAGCAGCTGGGACAGCTCTAACTATGGCTACACCTTC
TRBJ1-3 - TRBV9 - CASTGVGSPTIYF TGTGCCAGCACCGGAGTCGGCAGCCCCACCATATATTTT
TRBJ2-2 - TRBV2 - CASSERGLTGNTGELFF TGTGCCAGCAGTGAACGCGGATTGACGGGGAACACCGGGGAGCTGTTTTTT
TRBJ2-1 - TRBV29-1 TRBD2 CSVAPRRGVSYNEQFF TGCAGCGTTGCCCCTCGGCGGGGGGTCTCCTACAATGAGCAGTTCTTC
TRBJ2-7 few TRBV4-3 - CASSQQYGAYEQYF TGCGCCAGCAGCCAACAATACGGAGCCTACGAGCAGTACTTC
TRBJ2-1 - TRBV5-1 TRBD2 CASSYTSGSYNEQFF TGCGCCAGCAGCTACACTAGCGGGAGCTACAATGAGCAGTTCTTC
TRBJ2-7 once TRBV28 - CAISGGMTFSYEQYF TGTGCCATATCCGGGGGAATGACCTTCTCCTACGAGCAGTACTTC
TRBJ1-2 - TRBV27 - CASSNRADGYTF TGTGCCAGCAGTAACAGGGCTGACGGCTACACCTTC
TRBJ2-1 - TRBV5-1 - CASSLGSWRNNEQFF TGCGCCAGCAGCCTCGGGAGTTGGCGGAACAATGAGCAGTTCTTC
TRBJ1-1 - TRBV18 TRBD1 CASSYRQGSQAFF TGTGCCAGCTCGTACCGACAGGGATCTCAAGCTTTCTTT
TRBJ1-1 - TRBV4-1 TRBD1 CASSRQGQGRTEAFF TGCGCCAGCAGCCGACAAGGACAGGGTCGCACTGAAGCTTTCTTT
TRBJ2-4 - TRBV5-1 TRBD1 CASSLAGTGGQVAKNIQYF TGCGCCAGCAGCTTGGCTGGGACAGGGGGCCAGGTAGCCAAAAACATTCAGTACTTC
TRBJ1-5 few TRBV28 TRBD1 CASSLLDRGLNQPQHF TGTGCCAGCAGTTTATTGGACAGGGGGCTAAATCAGCCCCAGCATTTT
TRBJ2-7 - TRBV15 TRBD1 CATSRGDREVNEQYF TGTGCCACCAGCAGAGGGGACAGGGAGGTCAACGAGCAGTACTTC
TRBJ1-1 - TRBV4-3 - CASSQYAAGSTNTEAFF TGCGCCAGCAGCCAATACGCGGCGGGCAGCACGAACACCGAAGCTTTCTTT
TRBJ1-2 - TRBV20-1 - CSASVGGYTF TGCAGTGCTAGCGTCGGGGGCTACACCTTC
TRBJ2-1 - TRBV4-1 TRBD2 CASGSGIYNEQFF TGCGCCAGCGGAAGCGGGATCTACAATGAGCAGTTCTTC
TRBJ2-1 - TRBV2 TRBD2 CASRVTITGGRNEQFF TGTGCCAGCAGGGTGACGATAACGGGAGGGCGAAATGAGCAGTTCTTC
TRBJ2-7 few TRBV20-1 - CSVPQTYEQYF TGCAGTGTTCCACAGACATACGAGCAGTACTTC
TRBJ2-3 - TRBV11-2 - CASSYLQGWDTDTQYF TGTGCCAGCAGCTACCTACAGGGATGGGACACAGATACGCAGTATTTT
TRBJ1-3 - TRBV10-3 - CAISELNRRSLYF TGTGCCATCAGTGAGCTTAACAGGCGCTCCTTATATTTT
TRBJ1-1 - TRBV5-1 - CASSLADTPRNTEAFF TGCGCCAGCAGCTTGGCAGACACACCAAGGAACACTGAAGCTTTCTTT
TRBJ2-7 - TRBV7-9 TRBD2 CASSFSGRVYEQYF TGTGCCAGCAGCTTTAGCGGGAGGGTCTACGAGCAGTACTTC
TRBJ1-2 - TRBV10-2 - CASTGNYGYTF TGCGCCAGCACAGGGAACTATGGCTACACCTTC
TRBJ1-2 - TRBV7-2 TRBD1 CASSLVPGGAGYGYTF TGTGCCAGCAGCTTAGTTCCAGGGGGCGCCGGCTATGGCTACACCTTC
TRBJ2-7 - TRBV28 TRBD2 CASSYWTGGSYEQYF TGTGCCAGCAGTTATTGGACGGGGGGATCCTACGAGCAGTACTTC
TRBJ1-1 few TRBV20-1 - CSAKDFPDAFF TGCAGTGCAAAGGACTTCCCAGACGCTTTCTTT
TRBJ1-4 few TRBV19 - CASSTSPQEKLFF TGTGCCAGTAGTACGTCGCCGCAGGAAAAACTGTTTTTT
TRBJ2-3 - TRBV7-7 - CASSVTGFDTQYF TGTGCTAGCAGCGTTACAGGGTTTGATACGCAGTATTTT
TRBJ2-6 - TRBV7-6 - CASSLVGLGGANVLTF TGTGCCAGCAGCTTAGTTGGACTCGGGGGGGCCAACGTCCTGACTTTC
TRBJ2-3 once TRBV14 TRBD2 CASSQRLRGDRSTDTQYF TGTGCCAGCAGCCAGAGGTTACGGGGGGACCGAAGCACAGATACGCAGTATTTT
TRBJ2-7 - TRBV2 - CASRVWQGRGEQYF TGTGCCAGCAGAGTATGGCAGGGTCGCGGCGAGCAGTACTTC
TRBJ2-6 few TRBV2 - CASTRHSSGGANVLTF TGTGCCAGCACCAGGCATAGTTCGGGGGGGGCCAACGTCCTGACTTTC
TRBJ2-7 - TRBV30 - CAWSPVDSLYEQYF TGTGCCTGGAGTCCGGTGGACAGCCTCTACGAGCAGTACTTC
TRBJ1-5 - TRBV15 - CATSRDWGGNQPQHF TGTGCCACCAGCAGAGATTGGGGGGGCAATCAGCCCCAGCATTTT